This T cell receptor beta chain was found in a study of Ad26.COV2.S vaccination and SARS-CoV-2 variants. Treatment defined: about 20 received Ad26.COV2.S at low or high dose, single or two shots; five or six received placebo; per-sample allocation not given. After the first vaccine or placebo injection, samples were drawn on day 63. In the vaccine, an Ad26 vector expressed the SARS-CoV-2 spike of the Wuhan strain. Only in-frame clones appear in the TCRdb table, and some are missing; sequencing was by immunoSEQ multiplex PCR. The sample carries hundreds of thousands of clones, 89% recorded once. The CDR3 extends over 15 amino acids. Per the germline V gene, CDR1 is MGHRA and CDR2 is YSYEKL. V was cut by 1 base and J by 3 bases, with 12 bases left in between.

This chain uses TRBV4-1 with TRBJ2-5, with D uncertain. The sample was peripheral blood, taken in a trial of Ad26.COV2.S vaccine versus placebo. The receptor's source is a person aged 18-65 years who received the Ad26.COV2.S COVID-19 vaccine or a placebo. The CDR3 DNA reads TGCGCCAGCAGCCAAGCAAGGGCGCGAAAAGAGACCCAGTACTTC. Translation gives CASSQARARKETQYF.